The TCR beta chain under discussion was sequenced for a study of human thymus T cells. Whole-study findings and limits: Within thymic and blood repertoires, V and J gene usage appeared to be biased.

The CDR3 spans 13 residues. The germline CDR1 and CDR2 sequences are LNHDA and SQIVND (reference sequence). V was pared by 7 bases and J by 6 bases, with 15 bases between. With regard to this clone: Antigen specificity is unknown.

Resections that were taken during corrective heart surgery supplied the thymus tissue. Measured with immunoSEQ multiplex PCR; TCRdb has only the in-frame clones, and not every one. Among 100,000 to 150,000 clones listed, around 94% were seen once. V gene TRBV19 combines with J gene TRBJ1-1; D is unresolved. Material for sequencing was thymus tissue. The source of this sequence is a boy in the first two years of life with a congenital heart defect but otherwise immunologically healthy. The CDR3 reads CASTHRAQPEAFF. The CDR3 nucleotides read TGTGCCAGTACCCACCGGGCCCAGCCTGAAGCTTTCTTT.